These 23 T cell receptor beta chains share one sample of origin, sequenced in a study of T cell repertoires in cytomegalovirus infection. These receptors have no identified antigens. TCRdb re-derived calls from the reads in MiXCR, one entry per CDR3 protein. The data contain about 27,000 distinct CDR3 sequences, 19% of them singletons. Specimen: CD8+ T cells from cultured PBMCs, collected from culture after CMV antigen stimulation. These receptors came from a human donor in good health (CMV status not recorded). Some clones in this sample may be carry-over from other donors' samples.

This clonotype was seen only a few times. The chain has TRBV28 and TRBJ1-5; D might be TRBD1 (6 bases). The CDR3 loop spans 14 amino acids. Trimming stripped 7 bases from V and 3 bases from J, with 13 bases between. Germline V gene lookup returns CDR1 MDHEN and CDR2 SYDVKM. The CDR3 reads CASTWQGTNQPQHF. CDR3 sequence (DNA): TGTGCCAGCACCTGGCAGGGGACCAATCAGCCCCAGCATTTT.

The V gene is TRBV6-5, the J gene TRBJ1-2; 8 bases match TRBD1. CDR3 size: 13 residues. The germline V gene has CDR1 MNHEY and CDR2 SVGAGI. V shed 6 bases and J 8 bases; nucleotides not matched to a gene: 8. The CDR3 region is CASSSSTGAGYTF. The CDR3 DNA reads TGTGCCAGCAGCTCTTCGACAGGGGCCGGCTACACCTTC.

This clonotype was recorded a few times. The V and J genes are TRBV5-8 and TRBJ1-5, with D perhaps TRBD1 (5 bases). The V end was cut by 4 bases, the J end by 4 bases, with 12 bases between. The CDR3 length is 14 residues. Germline CDR1 SGHTS, CDR2 YDEGEE. CDR3 DNA sequence: TGTGCCAGCAGCGCTAGACAGACGAATCAGCCCCAGCATTTT. Translated: CASSARQTNQPQHF.

The chain links TRBV27 to TRBJ2-1, with D unclear. CDR1 is MNHEY, CDR2 SMNVEV, per germline (reference sequence). V lost 0 bases and J lost 6, with 6 bases in between. CDR3 length: 13 amino acids. CDR3 in DNA: TGTGCCAGCAGTTTATCGAAGCGCAATGAGCAGTTCTTC. Protein sequence: CASSLSKRNEQFF.

The chain couples TRBV7-9 to TRBJ2-1; no firm D call. V lost 5 bases, J lost 9 bases, and 11 bases lay in between. Germline CDR1 is SEHNR and CDR2 is FQNEAQ (reference sequence). This CDR3 region has 12 residues. The CDR3 region is CASSDQGSEQFF. In DNA form, the CDR3 reads TGTGCCAGCAGCGACCAAGGGTCTGAGCAGTTCTTC.

The V call is TRBV6-6, the J call TRBJ2-7; possibly TRBD1 or TRBD2 for D (5 bases each). The V end was cut by 8 bases, the J end by 6 bases, with 17 bases between. Germline V gene sequence: CDR1 MNHNY, CDR2 SVGAGI (reference sequence). The CDR3 loop spans 13 amino acids. In nucleotides, the CDR3 is TGTGCCAGCCAAACAAACGGGGCACCCGAGCAGTACTTC. Translating gives CASQTNGAPEQYF.

The chain uses TRBV10-2 and TRBJ2-1; no clear D gene. Germline values: CDR1 WSHSY, CDR2 SAAADI. The CDR3 runs 15 residues. V dropped 10 bases and J dropped 0 bases, with 16 bases sitting between them. CDR3 sequence (DNA): TGCGCCATCGGATCATACAAGAGCTCCTACAATGAGCAGTTCTTC. This encodes CAIGSYKSSYNEQFF.

This clonotype has ten or more counts. The chain has TRBV7-2 and TRBJ1-2; 7 nucleotides line up with TRBD1. CDR3 length: 15 residues. Germline loops: CDR1 SGHTA, CDR2 FQGNSA. Germline trimming cut 1 base from V and 4 bases from J; bases unmatched to any gene: 6. The chain's CDR3 is CASSLEGTALYGYTF. As DNA, the CDR3 is TGTGCCAGCAGCTTAGAAGGGACAGCCCTCTATGGCTACACCTTC.

V gene TRBV5-6 combines with J gene TRBJ2-1, with 14 bases fitting TRBD2. Germline V CDR1 and CDR2: SGHDT, YYEEEE. With 3 bases clipped from V and 4 bases from J, the junction kept 6 bases outside the gene matches. The CDR3 has 17 amino acids. For the CDR3, the DNA is TGTGCCAGCAGCTCAACGACTAGCGGGGGGGTTTACAATGAGCAGTTCTTC. This gives the protein CASSSTTSGGVYNEQFF.

This clonotype was observed a handful of times. The chain uses TRBV2 and TRBJ2-2; D unclear. Trimming removed 1 base at V and 10 bases at J, with 13 bases between. Per germline, CDR1 SNHLY and CDR2 FYNNEI. The CDR3 has 14 residues. Here the CDR3 DNA reads TGTGCCAGCAGTGAAGGCCTAGATTTCGAGGAGCTGTTTTTT. Its protein is CASSEGLDFEELFF.

This chain links TRBV20-1 with TRBJ2-1, with D possibly TRBD2 on 5 matching bases. This CDR3 is built from 15 residues. Per germline, CDR1 DFQATT and CDR2 SNEGSKA (reference sequence). Between the trimmed V and J ends, which lost 6 bases and 9 bases, there was a span of 24 bases. The CDR3 is CSAPMEDLDPGEQFF. In DNA form, the CDR3 reads TGCAGTGCCCCAATGGAGGACCTCGACCCCGGTGAGCAGTTCTTC.

In its sample, this clonotype was seen once. V gene TRBV12-3 or TRBV12-4 combines with J gene TRBJ2-2; TRBD2 is a possible D gene (6 bases). The germline V and J ends were trimmed by 5 bases and 5 bases, with 12 bases remaining between them. There are 14 residues in the CDR3. CDR3 protein: CASSPPGVTGELFF. The DNA for the CDR3 is TGTGCCAGCAGTCCTCCGGGGGTAACCGGGGAGCTGTTTTTT.

This clonotype was seen repeatedly, ten times or more. The chain has TRBV7-2 and TRBJ2-5; D uncertain. Deletions cut 5 bases from V and 2 bases from J, with 12 bases between. The CDR3 runs to 14 residues. The germline V gene encodes CDR1 SGHTA and CDR2 FQGNSA. As DNA, the CDR3 is TGTGCCAGCAGCCTCGTAGTAGGGCAAGAGACCCAGTACTTC. It translates to CASSLVVGQETQYF.

This clonotype was seen a few times. V usage is TRBV6-2 or TRBV6-3 and J usage is TRBJ2-7; 10 positions match TRBD2. Per germline, CDR1 MNHEY and CDR2 SVGEGT. The CDR3 has 15 residues. Trimming removed 1 base from V and 5 bases from J; junction bases left unmatched: 5. The CDR3 region has the DNA TGTGCCAGCAGTTACTGGCTAGCGGGAGCGAACGAGCAGTACTTC. Translation gives CASSYWLAGANEQYF.

CDR3 in DNA: TGTGCCAGCAGCCTAGAATCAGGGGAAGGGGCCTACTTC. Its translation: CASSLESGEGAYF. The genes are TRBV7-9 and TRBJ2-4; D possibly corresponds to TRBD1 (6 bases). The CDR3 runs to 13 residues. Germline assignment: CDR1 SEHNR and CDR2 FQNEAQ (reference sequence). The V end lost 5 bases, the J end lost 16 bases, and 21 bases lay between the germline ends.

V is TRBV11-1 and J is TRBJ2-5; D gene uncertain. Germline CDR1 SGHAT, CDR2 FQDESV (reference sequence). The CDR3 runs 14 residues. V lost 4 bases to trimming and J lost 5 bases, with 14 bases between them. The CDR3 loop is CASSSSTIPETQYF. The CDR3 DNA reads as TGTGCCAGCAGCTCCTCGACGATACCGGAGACCCAGTACTTC.

A word on this clonotype: An end of the junction differs from the germline gene, which may be a read error. The chain carries TRBV4-1 and TRBJ2-2, with 8 bases matching TRBD1. Germline CDR1 reads MGHRA; CDR2 reads YSYEKL. CDR3 length equals 15 residues. The CDR3 here is CASSQGTGNTGELFF. CDR3 nucleotide sequence: TGTGCCAGCAGCCAGGGGACAGGGAACACCGGGGAGCTGTTTTTT.

This clonotype has at least ten counts. CDR3 sequence reads: CASSLGRRYSQRTNTGELFF. Written as DNA, the CDR3 is TGTGCCAGCAGCTTAGGACGTAGGTACAGCCAACGGACGAACACCGGGGAGCTGTTTTTT. The rearrangement uses TRBV7-2 and TRBJ2-2; D is unresolved. CDR1 is SGHTA, CDR2 FQGNSA, per germline. Trimming left V 1 base short and J 0 bases short, with 21 bases between. This CDR3 has 20 amino acids.

This clonotype was detected a few times. V is TRBV9 and J is TRBJ2-7, with D tentatively TRBD1 or TRBD2 (5 bases each). Germline-derived CDR1 and CDR2 are SGDLS and YYNGEE. Trimming pared 3 bases from V and 3 bases from J, leaving 10 bases between. This CDR3 spans 13 amino acids. CDR3 in DNA: TGTGCCAGCAGCGACGGGACGTTCTACGAGCAGTACTTC. Protein product: CASSDGTFYEQYF.

The sample holds a few counts of this clonotype. The CDR3 loop reads CASSVSWDRGQPQHF. In DNA form, the CDR3 reads TGTGCCAGCAGCGTCTCCTGGGACAGGGGTCAGCCCCAGCATTTT. The chain recombines TRBV9 with TRBJ1-5, with 10 nucleotides matching TRBD1. The V segment lost 2 bases and the J segment 6 bases; nucleotides outside the gene matches: 5. The CDR3 has 15 residues. The germline V gene has CDR1 SGDLS and CDR2 YYNGEE. The entire variable domain, with the rest obtained from reference TRBV9 and TRBJ1-5, is as follows: DSGVTQTPKHLITATGQRVTLRCSPRSGDLSVYWYQQSLDQGLQFLIQYYNGEERAKGNILERFSAQQFPDLHSELNLSSLELGDSALYFCASSVSWDRGQPQHFGDGTRLSIL.

CDR3 in DNA: TGTGCCAGCAGTCGACAGGAAGCTAACTATGGCTACACCTTC. It encodes CASSRQEANYGYTF. The genes are TRBV28 and TRBJ1-2; D is perhaps TRBD1 (6 bases). CDR1 is MDHEN, CDR2 SYDVKM, per germline. The CDR3 spans 14 residues. Trimming cost V 5 bases and J 0 bases, with 10 bases left between them.

This clonotype appeared many times. This chain uses TRBV7-2 with TRBJ2-2; weak D call: TRBD2 (6 bases). The CDR3 contains 15 residues. Trimming removed 5 bases at V and 1 base at J, with 11 bases between. The germline V gene has CDR1 SGHTA and CDR2 FQGNSA. The CDR3 DNA reads as TGTGCCAGCAGCCGAGGTAGCGGGAACACCGGGGAGCTGTTTTTT. It translates to CASSRGSGNTGELFF.

The chain couples TRBV7-8 to TRBJ2-1; D is ambiguous. Deletions cut 5 bases from V and 0 bases from J, with 8 bases between. This CDR3 has 14 residues. CDR1 and CDR2 from the germline V gene are SGHVS and FQNEAQ. The CDR3 nucleotides are TGTGCCAGCAGCCCTGATTTCTCCTACAATGAGCAGTTCTTC. Protein product: CASSPDFSYNEQFF. The complete variable domain, with remaining parts taken from reference TRBV7-8 and TRBJ2-1, reads GAGVSQSPRYKVAKRGQDVALRCDPISGHVSLFWYQQALGQGPEFLTYFQNEAQLDKSGLPSDRFFAERPEGSVSTLKIQRTQQEDSAVYLCASSPDFSYNEQFFGPGTRLTVL.